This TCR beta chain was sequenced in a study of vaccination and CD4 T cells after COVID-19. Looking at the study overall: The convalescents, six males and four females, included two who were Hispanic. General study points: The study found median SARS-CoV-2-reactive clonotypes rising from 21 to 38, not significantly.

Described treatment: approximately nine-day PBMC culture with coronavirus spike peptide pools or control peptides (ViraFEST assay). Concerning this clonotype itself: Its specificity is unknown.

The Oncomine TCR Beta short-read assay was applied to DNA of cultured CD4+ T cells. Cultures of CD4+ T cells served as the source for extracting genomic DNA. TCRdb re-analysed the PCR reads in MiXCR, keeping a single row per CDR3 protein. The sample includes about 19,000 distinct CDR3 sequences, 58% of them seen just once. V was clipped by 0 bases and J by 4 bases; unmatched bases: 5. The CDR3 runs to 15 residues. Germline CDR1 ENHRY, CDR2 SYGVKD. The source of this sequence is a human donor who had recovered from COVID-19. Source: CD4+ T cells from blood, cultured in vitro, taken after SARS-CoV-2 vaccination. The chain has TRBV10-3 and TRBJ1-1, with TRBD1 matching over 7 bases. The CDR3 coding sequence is TGTGCCATCAGTGAGTCGATCCCAGGGGGCACTGAAGCTTTCTTT. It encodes CAISESIPGGTEAFF.